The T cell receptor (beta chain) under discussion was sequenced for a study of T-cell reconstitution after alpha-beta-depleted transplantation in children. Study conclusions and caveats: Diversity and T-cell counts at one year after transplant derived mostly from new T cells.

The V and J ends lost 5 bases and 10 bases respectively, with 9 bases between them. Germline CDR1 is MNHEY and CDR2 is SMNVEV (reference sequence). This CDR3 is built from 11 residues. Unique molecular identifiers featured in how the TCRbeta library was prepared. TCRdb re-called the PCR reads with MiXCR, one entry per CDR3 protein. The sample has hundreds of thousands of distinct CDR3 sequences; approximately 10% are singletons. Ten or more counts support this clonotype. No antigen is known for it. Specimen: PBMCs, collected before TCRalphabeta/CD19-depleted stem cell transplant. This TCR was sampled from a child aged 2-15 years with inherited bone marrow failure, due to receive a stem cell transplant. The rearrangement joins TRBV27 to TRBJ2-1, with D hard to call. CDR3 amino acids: CASSGDGEQFF. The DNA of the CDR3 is TGTGCCAGCAGTGGGGATGGAGAGCAGTTCTTC.